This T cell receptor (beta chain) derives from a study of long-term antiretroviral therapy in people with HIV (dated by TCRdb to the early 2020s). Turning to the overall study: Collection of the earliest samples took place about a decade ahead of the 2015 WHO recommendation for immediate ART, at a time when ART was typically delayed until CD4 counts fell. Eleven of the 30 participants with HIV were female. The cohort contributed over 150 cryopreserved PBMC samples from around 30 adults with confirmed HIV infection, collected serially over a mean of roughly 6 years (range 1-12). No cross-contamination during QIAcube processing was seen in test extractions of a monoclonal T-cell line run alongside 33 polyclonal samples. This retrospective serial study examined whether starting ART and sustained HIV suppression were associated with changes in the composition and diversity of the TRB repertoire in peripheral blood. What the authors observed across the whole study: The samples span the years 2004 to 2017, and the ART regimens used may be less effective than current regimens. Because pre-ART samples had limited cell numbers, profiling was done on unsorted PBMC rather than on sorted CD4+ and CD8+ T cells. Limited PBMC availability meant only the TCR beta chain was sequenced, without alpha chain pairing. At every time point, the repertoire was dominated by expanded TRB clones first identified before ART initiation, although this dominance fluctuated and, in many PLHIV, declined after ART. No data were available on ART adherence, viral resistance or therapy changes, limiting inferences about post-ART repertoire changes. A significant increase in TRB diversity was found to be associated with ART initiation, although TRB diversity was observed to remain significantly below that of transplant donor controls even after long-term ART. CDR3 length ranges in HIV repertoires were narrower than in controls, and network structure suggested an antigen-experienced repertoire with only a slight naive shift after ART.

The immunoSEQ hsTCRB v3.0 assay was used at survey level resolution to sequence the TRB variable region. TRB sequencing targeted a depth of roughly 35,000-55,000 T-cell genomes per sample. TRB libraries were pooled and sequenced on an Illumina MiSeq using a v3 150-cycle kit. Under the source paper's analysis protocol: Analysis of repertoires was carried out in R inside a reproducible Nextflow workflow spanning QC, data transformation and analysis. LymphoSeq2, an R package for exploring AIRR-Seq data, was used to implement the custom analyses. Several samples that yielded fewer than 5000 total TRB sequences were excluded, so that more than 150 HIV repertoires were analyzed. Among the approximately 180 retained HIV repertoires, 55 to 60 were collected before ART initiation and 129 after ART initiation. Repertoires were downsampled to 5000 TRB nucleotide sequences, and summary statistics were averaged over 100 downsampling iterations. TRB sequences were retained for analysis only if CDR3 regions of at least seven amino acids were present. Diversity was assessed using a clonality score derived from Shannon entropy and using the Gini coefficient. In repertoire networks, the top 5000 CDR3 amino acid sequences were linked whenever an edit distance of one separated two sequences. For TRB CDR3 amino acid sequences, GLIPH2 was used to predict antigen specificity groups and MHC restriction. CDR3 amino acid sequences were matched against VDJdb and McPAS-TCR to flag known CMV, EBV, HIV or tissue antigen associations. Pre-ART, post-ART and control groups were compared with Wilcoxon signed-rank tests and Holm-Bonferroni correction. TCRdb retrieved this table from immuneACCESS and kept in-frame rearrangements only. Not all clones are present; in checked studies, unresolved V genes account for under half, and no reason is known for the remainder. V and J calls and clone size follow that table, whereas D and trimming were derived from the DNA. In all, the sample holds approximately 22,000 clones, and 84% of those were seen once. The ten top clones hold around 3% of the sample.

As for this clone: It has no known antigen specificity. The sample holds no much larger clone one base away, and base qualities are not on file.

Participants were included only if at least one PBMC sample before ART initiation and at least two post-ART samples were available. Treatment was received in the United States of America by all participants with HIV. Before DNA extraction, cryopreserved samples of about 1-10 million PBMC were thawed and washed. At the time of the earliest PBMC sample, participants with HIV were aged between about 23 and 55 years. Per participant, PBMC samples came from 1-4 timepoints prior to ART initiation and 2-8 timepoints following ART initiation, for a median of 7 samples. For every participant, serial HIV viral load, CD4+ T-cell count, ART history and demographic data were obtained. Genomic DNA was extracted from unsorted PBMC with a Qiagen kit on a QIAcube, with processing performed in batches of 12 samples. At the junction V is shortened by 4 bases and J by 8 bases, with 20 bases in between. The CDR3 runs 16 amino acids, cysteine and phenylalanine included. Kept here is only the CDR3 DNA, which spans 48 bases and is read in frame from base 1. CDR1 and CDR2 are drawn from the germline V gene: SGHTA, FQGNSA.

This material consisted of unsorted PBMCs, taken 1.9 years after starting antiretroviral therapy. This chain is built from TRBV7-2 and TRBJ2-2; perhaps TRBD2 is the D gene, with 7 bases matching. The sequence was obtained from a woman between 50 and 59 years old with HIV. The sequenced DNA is TGTGCCAGCAGCTCCAACGGGGGGCGGACATTTGGGGAGCTGTTTTTT. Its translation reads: CASSSNGGRTFGELFF.